This T cell receptor beta chain was captured by sequencing in a study of early T cells in non-severe SARS-CoV-2 infection. Across the whole study: Unsorted whole-blood RNA was sequenced in bulk, leaving chains unpaired.

This clonotype was picked up a small number of times. Individual cDNA molecules each received unique molecular identifiers attached to them. TCRdb re-derived calls from the 5' RACE reads in MiXCR, one entry per CDR3 protein. Here the sample spans under 25,000 distinct CDR3 sequences, 5% being singletons. Sequencing was done on a sample of whole blood. The receptor was derived from an adult who was a healthcare worker with PCR-confirmed SARS-CoV-2 infection or an uninfected control (not recorded which).

CDR3 nucleotides: TGTGCCAGCACCCATTGGGATAACTATGGCTACACCTTC. It is translated as CASTHWDNYGYTF. This chain uses TRBV6-1 with TRBJ1-2, with D unresolved. Germline CDR1 and CDR2: MNHNS and SASEGT. The CDR3 has 13 amino acids. Deletions cut 7 bases from V and 1 base from J, with 10 bases between.